This entry describes one T cell receptor (beta chain). Its antigen is not known. Relative to the germline gene, one junction end is altered; a read error may explain this. The CDR3 has 16 amino acids. Looked up from germline, CDR1 is SEHNR and CDR2 is FQNEAQ (reference sequence). The data originate from a study of cytomegalovirus exposure and HLA in healthy donors. Across the whole study: Approximately 81% of 350 to 400 genotyped donors fell in the Caucasian-associated ancestry cluster. Broader study findings: 16,951 TCR beta sequences were associated with HLA alleles at 0.05 false discovery rate in a later analysis. The authors enumerated over 150 TCR beta chains as linked to cytomegalovirus.

Both 60 Vbeta primers and 13 Jbeta primers went into the PCR. Original processing methods: Later reanalysis found approximately 76 million unique TCR beta chains, around 11 million of them shared. Using immunoSEQ multiplex PCR, the repertoire was profiled, and TCRdb retains in-frame clones only, with some absent. That table supplies the V and J calls and clone size; D and trimming were determined from the DNA. The repertoire holds about 130,000 clones, with more than 70% as singletons. Specimen: PBMCs. This chain links TRBV7-9 with TRBJ2-7; tentative D call: TRBD2 (6 bases). The clonotype comes from a woman aged 25 to 45 in good health and CMV-seropositive. CDR3 protein: CSSSALSSAGGDEQYF. CDR3 sequence (DNA): TGTTCCAGCAGCGCACTCTCTTCGGCAGGAGGGGACGAGCAGTACTTC.